The rows below give T cell receptor beta chains drawn from one sample of a study of regulatory T cells in long-lasting Graves disease. TCRdb recomputed calls from the multiplex PCR reads with MiXCR, one row per CDR3 protein. The sample includes approximately 560,000 distinct CDR3 sequences, about 16% of them seen just once. These data were likewise used in another study, on T cells in Graves' hyperthyroidism and ophthalmopathy.

The source material was peripheral blood mononuclear cells (PBMCs), sampled at new diagnosis, from a patient treated with antithyroid drugs. The origin of the receptors is a man between 18 and 35 years old with Graves disease. The CDR3 runs from the conserved cysteine through the conserved F or W. A D gene is named only where the DNA matches it firmly. Clone size appears in some rows only: once, few, many, or a class for an expanded clone.

D,V,J,size,CDR3,DNA
NA,TRBV2,TRBJ2-7,NA,CASRWRVGGEQYF,TGTGCCAGCAGATGGCGGGTTGGGGGCGAGCAGTACTTC
TRBD2,TRBV28,TRBJ2-5,many,CASRGALGGQETQYF,TGTGCCAGCAGGGGCGCCCTGGGGGGGCAAGAGACCCAGTACTTC
NA,TRBV7-2,TRBJ1-2,NA,CASSHTGYSGGYTF,TGTGCCAGCAGCCATACAGGGTATTCGGGAGGCTACACCTTC
TRBD2,TRBV28,TRBJ2-7,NA,CASSPSGGGYRPYF,TGTGCCAGCAGTCCCTCGGGGGGGGGTTACCGGCCGTACTTC
NA,TRBV20-1,TRBJ2-7,many,CSARDFKAGSSYEQYF,TGCAGTGCTAGAGATTTTAAGGCAGGGAGCTCCTACGAGCAGTACTTC
NA,TRBV7-9,TRBJ1-1,NA,CARSWPGRAEAFF,TGTGCCCGCAGCTGGCCGGGGAGGGCTGAAGCTTTCTTT
TRBD1,TRBV6-1,TRBJ1-5,NA,CASRTQGDQPQHF,TGTGCCAGCAGAACCCAGGGGGATCAGCCCCAGCATTTT
NA,TRBV28,TRBJ2-7,many,CASTPLKPLRDEQYF,TGTGCCAGCACCCCGCTAAAGCCTTTAAGGGACGAGCAGTACTTC
NA,TRBV14,TRBJ1-2,many,CASSQDLSTLYTF,TGTGCCAGCAGCCAAGATCTAAGTACTCTTTACACCTTC
NA,TRBV5-1,TRBJ1-2,NA,CASSLDSHSNYGYTF,TGCGCCAGCAGCTTGGACAGCCATTCTAACTATGGCTACACCTTC
TRBD2,TRBV7-9,TRBJ2-5,NA,CASSLVDSGRIKTQYF,TGTGCCAGCAGCTTAGTGGATAGCGGGAGGATTAAGACCCAGTACTTC
TRBD1,TRBV28,TRBJ1-2,NA,CASSVLGQTYGYTF,TGTGCCAGCAGTGTTCTGGGACAGACCTATGGCTACACCTTC
NA,TRBV6-5,TRBJ1-2,many,CASSYKQGLNIYGYTF,TGTGCCAGCAGTTACAAGCAAGGCTTGAACATTTATGGCTACACCTTC
NA,TRBV28,TRBJ2-7,NA,CASRVSRQSFYEQYF,TGTGCCAGCAGAGTTTCCCGACAGAGTTTCTACGAGCAGTACTTC
TRBD2,TRBV9,TRBJ2-3,NA,CASSVSPGLAGVTDTQYF,TGTGCCAGCAGCGTTTCACCGGGACTAGCGGGAGTTACAGATACGCAGTATTTT
NA,TRBV18,TRBJ2-5,many,CASSSGHQETQYF,TGTGCCAGCTCCTCGGGACACCAAGAGACCCAGTACTTC
NA,TRBV4-2,TRBJ2-7,NA,CASSQDPASPEGQCF,TGTGCCAGCAGCCAAGATCCAGCCAGTCCGGAGGGACAGTGCTTC
TRBD2,TRBV12-3/TRBV12-4,TRBJ2-6,many,CASSQHTAGLAGPPARGANVLTF,TGTGCCAGCAGCCAACACACCGCGGGACTAGCGGGTCCTCCCGCGCGGGGGGCCAACGTCCTGACTTTC
NA,TRBV20-1,TRBJ2-5,NA,CSARDSPLGETQYF,TGCAGTGCTAGAGACTCCCCCCTTGGAGAGACCCAGTACTTC
NA,TRBV28,TRBJ2-3,many,CASSTRSGTTDTQYF,TGTGCCAGCAGCACAAGGAGCGGAACCACAGATACGCAGTATTTT
NA,TRBV3-1,TRBJ2-1,many,CASSQDIGTYNEQFF,TGTGCCAGCAGCCAAGATATCGGCACCTACAATGAGCAGTTCTTC
NA,TRBV5-4,TRBJ2-1,few,CASSSSKHEQFF,TGTGCCAGCAGCTCCAGCAAGCATGAGCAGTTCTTC
TRBD2,TRBV5-8,TRBJ2-3,many,CASSFGTRSSDTQYF,TGTGCCAGCAGCTTCGGGACTAGAAGTTCAGATACGCAGTATTTT
TRBD2,TRBV20-1,TRBJ2-3,few,CSARGGVTLHTDTQYF,TGCAGTGCTAGGGGGGGGGTGACCTTACACACGGATACGCAGTATTTT
NA,TRBV10-3,TRBJ1-5,many,CAISESGLGQPQHF,TGTGCCATCAGTGAGTCGGGGTTAGGTCAGCCCCAGCATTTT
NA,TRBV25-1,TRBJ2-1,NA,CASTFGGNNNEQFF,TGTGCCAGCACGTTCGGCGGGAACAACAATGAGCAGTTCTTC
NA,TRBV12-3/TRBV12-4,TRBJ2-7,many,CASSSHGYSYEQYF,TGTGCCAGCAGTTCCCACGGTTATTCCTACGAGCAGTACTTC
TRBD2,TRBV20-1,TRBJ2-1,NA,CSASGTSCTSYNEQFF,TGCAGTGCTTCCGGGACTAGCTGTACCTCCTACAATGAGCAGTTCTTC
NA,TRBV19,TRBJ2-5,NA,CASSIGRVQETQYF,TGTGCCAGTAGTATAGGCAGAGTCCAAGAGACCCAGTACTTC
TRBD1,TRBV10-3,TRBJ2-7,many,CAISESPGQGGEQYF,TGTGCCATCAGTGAGTCGCCGGGACAGGGCGGCGAGCAGTACTTC
NA,TRBV12-3/TRBV12-4,TRBJ2-7,many,CASSLAPQVRVYEQYF,TGTGCCAGCAGTTTAGCCCCTCAGGTCCGAGTCTACGAGCAGTACTTC
TRBD2,TRBV7-2,TRBJ2-3,NA,CASSFSRVSGSVTNTQYF,TGTGCCAGCAGCTTCAGCCGGGTTAGCGGGAGTGTCACAAATACGCAGTATTTT
NA,TRBV12-3/TRBV12-4,TRBJ1-4,few,CASSFGFATNEKLFF,TGTGCCAGCAGTTTTGGCTTTGCAACTAATGAAAAACTGTTTTTT
TRBD1,TRBV19,TRBJ2-1,NA,CASSTRQGAHNEQFF,TGTGCCAGTAGTACCCGACAGGGGGCACACAATGAGCAGTTCTTC
TRBD2,TRBV6-1,TRBJ2-5,many,CASSPLSGTSEGETQYF,TGTGCCAGCAGTCCTCTCTCCGGGACTAGCGAAGGAGAGACCCAGTACTTC
NA,TRBV27,TRBJ2-1,NA,CASSLLRRTYNEQFF,TGTGCCAGCAGTTTATTGCGGCGAACCTACAATGAGCAGTTCTTC
TRBD2,TRBV27,TRBJ2-2,NA,CASSLYGLASNTGELFF,TGTGCCAGCAGTTTATATGGACTAGCATCGAACACCGGGGAGCTGTTTTTT
NA,TRBV27,TRBJ1-3,NA,CASSLRGGASGNTIYF,TGTGCCAGCAGTTTAAGGGGCGGAGCCTCTGGAAACACCATATATTTT
NA,TRBV7-9,TRBJ2-7,few,CASSPEGYYEQYF,TGTGCCAGCAGTCCCGAAGGTTACTACGAGCAGTACTTC
NA,TRBV7-9,TRBJ2-7,NA,CASSLAHGLYEQYF,TGTGCCAGCAGCTTAGCACATGGACTCTACGAGCAGTACTTC
NA,TRBV28,TRBJ2-7,many,CAISSGRYCEQYF,TGTGCCATCAGTTCCGGGAGATACTGCGAGCAGTACTTC
NA,TRBV9,TRBJ2-1,few,CASSPRVGRVNEQFF,TGTGCCAGCAGCCCCAGGGTTGGGCGGGTGAATGAGCAGTTCTTC
NA,TRBV19,TRBJ2-2,few,CASFPGPSGELFF,TGTGCCAGCTTCCCGGGGCCCTCAGGGGAGCTGTTTTTT
TRBD1,TRBV6-1,TRBJ1-5,few,CASRGGTGGPPQHF,TGTGCCAGCAGGGGGGGGACAGGGGGCCCGCCCCAGCATTTT
TRBD1,TRBV28,TRBJ1-2,many,CASSSPGQAAWQGYGYTF,TGTGCCAGCAGTTCCCCTGGACAGGCCGCATGGCAGGGCTATGGCTACACCTTC
NA,TRBV6-1,TRBJ2-7,many,CASSIRKGRSWEQYF,TGTGCCAGCAGCATACGTAAAGGACGGTCTTGGGAGCAGTACTTC
TRBD2,TRBV27,TRBJ2-3,many,CASRMFPPGLAEASTDTQYF,TGTGCCAGCAGGATGTTCCCGCCGGGACTAGCTGAAGCTAGCACAGATACGCAGTATTTT
TRBD1,TRBV20-1,TRBJ2-3,many,CSARAGGARDTQYF,TGCAGTGCTAGAGCAGGGGGCGCGAGAGATACGCAGTATTTT
NA,TRBV7-9,TRBJ2-1,NA,CASSLVRIQEQFF,TGTGCCAGCAGCTTAGTCAGGATTCAGGAGCAGTTCTTC
TRBD2,TRBV4-1,TRBJ2-7,NA,CASSQEGGLAYEQYF,TGCGCCAGCAGCCAAGAGGGGGGACTAGCCTACGAGCAGTACTTC
TRBD2,TRBV7-3,TRBJ2-5,many,CASSLMAGGKETQYF,TGTGCCAGCAGCTTAATGGCGGGAGGGAAAGAGACCCAGTACTTC
TRBD1,TRBV9,TRBJ1-1,few,CASTEVGGQRNTEAFF,TGTGCCAGCACCGAGGTGGGGGGACAGAGGAACACTGAAGCTTTCTTT
NA,TRBV19,TRBJ1-2,once,CASRSSRASLF,TGTGCCAGTAGAAGTTCGCGAGCCTCTCTATTC
TRBD2,TRBV28,TRBJ2-7,many,CASTVAGAHEQYF,TGTGCCAGCACCGTAGCGGGAGCCCACGAGCAGTACTTC